This entry lists 28 T cell receptor beta chains sequenced from one sample in a study of shared clonotypes between healthy human individuals. Method: immunoSEQ multiplex PCR; TCRdb's copy keeps in-frame clones and lacks some. The sample lists about 450,000 clones; about 85% were seen once. The sequencing input was PBMCs. These receptors all come from a woman aged 35 to 49 in good health. Some clones in this sample may be carry-over from other donors' samples.

The chain is built from TRBV7-9 and TRBJ2-7; 14 bases are a match to TRBD2. This CDR3 spans 15 amino acids. The germline V gene has CDR1 SEHNR and CDR2 FQNEAQ (reference sequence). V gave up 1 base and J gave up 6 bases; unmatched junction bases: 2. In DNA, the CDR3 is TGTGCCAGCAGCTTAGGGACTAGCGGGGGGTTCGAGCAGTACTTC. It yields the protein CASSLGTSGGFEQYF. The full variable domain, in which reference TRBV7-9 and TRBJ2-7 provide the parts outside the CDR3, is DTGVSQNPRHKITKRGQNVTFRCDPISEHNRLYWYRQTLGQGPEFLTYFQNEAQLEKSRLLSDRFSAERPKGSFSTLEIQRTEQGDSAMYLCASSLGTSGGFEQYFGPGTRLTVT.

This clone was detected only a few times. This chain uses TRBV14 with TRBJ2-5; D remains unclear. From germline, CDR1 is SGHDN and CDR2 FVKESK. This CDR3 contains 14 residues. V was shortened by 2 bases and J by 5 bases, with 12 bases between the two germline ends. CDR3 region: CASSQSTVIETQYF. In DNA, the CDR3 is TGTGCCAGCAGCCAATCTACAGTCATCGAGACCCAGTACTTC. The complete variable domain, with remaining parts taken from reference TRBV14 and TRBJ2-5, reads EAGVTQFPSHSVIEKGQTVTLRCDPISGHDNLYWYRRVMGKEIKFLLHFVKESKQDESGMPNNRFLAERTGGTYSTLKVQPAELEDSGVYFCASSQSTVIETQYFGPGTRLLVL.

This chain joins TRBV6-5 and TRBJ1-1, with D possibly TRBD1 on 6 matching bases. The CDR3 is 13 residues long. With 0 bases removed from V and 8 bases from J, the gap between germline ends came to 10 bases. CDR1 and CDR2 (germline): MNHEY, SVGAGI. The CDR3 region is CASSYSIGTEAFF. DNA for the CDR3: TGTGCCAGCAGTTACTCGATCGGGACAGAAGCTTTCTTT.

This clone was observed a few times. The V gene is TRBV10-3, the J gene TRBJ2-7; D perhaps matches TRBD1 (6 bases). The germline gives CDR1 ENHRY, CDR2 SYGVKD. This CDR3 is built from 12 residues. The germline V and J ends were trimmed by 11 bases and 1 base, with 12 bases remaining between them. The CDR3 region is CAVSRGSYEQYF. In nucleotides, the CDR3 is TGTGCCGTCTCCAGGGGTTCCTACGAGCAGTACTTC.

V gene TRBV2 combines with J gene TRBJ1-5, with unresolved D. Trimming stripped 3 bases from V and 3 bases from J, with 6 bases between. The CDR3 contains 13 residues. The germline gives CDR1 SNHLY, CDR2 FYNNEI. In nucleotides, the CDR3 is TGTGCCAGCAGTGACGACCTCAATCAGCCCCAGCATTTT. It translates to CASSDDLNQPQHF.

Comments on this clone: A much larger clone sits a single nucleotide away, making a read error possible. CDR3 in amino acids: CASSRGGETQYF. The CDR3, as DNA: TGTGCCAGCAGCCGGGGTGGGGAGACCCAGTACTTC. The genes are TRBV14 and TRBJ2-5; D gene uncertain. From germline, CDR1 is SGHDN and CDR2 FVKESK. The CDR3 is made up of 12 amino acids. V was trimmed by 4 bases and J by 5 bases, leaving 8 bases between them.

This chain links TRBV5-4 with TRBJ2-1; no reliable D call. Germline V gene data show CDR1 as SGHNT and CDR2 as YYREEE (reference sequence). The V end was cut by 0 bases, the J end by 2 bases, with 9 bases between. The CDR3 has 15 residues. The CDR3 DNA is TGTGCCAGCAGCTTGGATAGAGTTACCTACAATGAGCAGTTCTTC. Translating gives CASSLDRVTYNEQFF.

This clone has just a few counts. A much bigger clone sits one base away, suggesting this may be a read error. This specimen includes other DNA sequences encoding the same CDR3. This sequence joins TRBV7-2 and TRBJ2-7; D is uncertain. V lost 5 bases to trimming and J lost 3 bases, with 5 bases between them. Per the germline V gene, CDR1 is SGHTA and CDR2 is FQGNSA. The CDR3 sequence is 11 residues long. CDR3 nucleotide sequence: TGTGCCAGCAGCCTAAACTACGAGCAGTACTTC. It encodes CASSLNYEQYF.

This clone was observed a handful of times. V is TRBV30 and J is TRBJ2-5; D may match TRBD1 or TRBD2 (5 bases each). The CDR3 has 14 amino acids. Looked up from germline, CDR1 is GTSNPN and CDR2 is SVGIG (reference sequence). V dropped 7 bases and J dropped 3 bases, with 18 bases sitting between them. The CDR3 DNA reads TGTGCCTACCGGGCCTGGGGGACGGAAGAGACCCAGTACTTC. Residues: CAYRAWGTEETQYF.

The chain recombines TRBV2 with TRBJ1-5; D is unresolved. V shed 2 bases and J shed 3 bases, with 11 bases lying between them. This CDR3 region has 15 residues. The germline V gene encodes CDR1 SNHLY and CDR2 FYNNEI. As DNA, the CDR3 is TGTGCCAGCAGTGAACTCCGGGTCCTCAATCAGCCCCAGCATTTT. Encoded protein: CASSELRVLNQPQHF.

The rearrangement joins TRBV29-1 to TRBJ2-1; D call uncertain. V lost 4 bases to trimming and J lost 2 bases, with 12 bases between them. The CDR3 totals 14 residues. Germline V CDR1 and CDR2: SQVTM, ANQGSEA. The CDR3 here is CSVGGSYTYNEQFF. The CDR3 coding sequence is TGCAGCGTTGGCGGTTCTTACACCTACAATGAGCAGTTCTTC.

The chain employs TRBV10-3 and TRBJ2-5; 8 bases match TRBD2. Germline CDR1 ENHRY, CDR2 SYGVKD. Trimming took 4 bases from V and 5 from J; bases not matched to a gene: 9. The CDR3 contains 15 residues. The CDR3 sequence is CAISVGSGSLETQYF. The CDR3 coding sequence is TGTGCCATCAGTGTGGGGAGCGGGAGTCTTGAGACCCAGTACTTC.

This chain connects TRBV28 to TRBJ2-3; the D is unclear. Germline CDR1 reads MDHEN; CDR2 reads SYDVKM. This CDR3 contains 15 residues. V lost 3 bases to trimming and J lost 4 bases, with 14 bases between them. The chain's CDR3 is CASSFIRVWSDTQYF. CDR3 nucleotides: TGTGCCAGCAGTTTCATCCGGGTCTGGTCAGATACGCAGTATTTT.

This sequence joins TRBV7-3 and TRBJ1-6; D is possibly TRBD1 (5 bases). Germline V lookup: CDR1 SGHTA, CDR2 FQGTGA. V was trimmed by 4 bases and J by 7 bases, leaving 11 bases between them. This CDR3 has 14 amino acids. Here the CDR3 reads CASSYGAENSPLHF. CDR3 nucleotide sequence: TGTGCCAGCAGCTACGGGGCAGAGAATTCACCCCTCCACTTT.

The J gene is TRBJ2-2, the V gene TRBV9, with D possibly being TRBD1 (6 bases). V gave up 0 bases and J gave up 5 bases, with 20 bases separating them. The CDR3 runs 18 residues. Per the germline V gene, CDR1 is SGDLS and CDR2 is YYNGEE. The CDR3 DNA sequence: TGTGCCAGCAGCGTAGACCCGCCAGGGGATCAGGGGACCGGGGAGCTGTTTTTT. As protein: CASSVDPPGDQGTGELFF.

This chain joins TRBV11-1 and TRBJ2-1, with 11 bases fitting TRBD2. The V and J ends lost 4 bases and 5 bases, in that order; junction bases with no gene match: 4. Germline V gene data show CDR1 as SGHAT and CDR2 as FQDESV (reference sequence). The CDR3 totals 15 residues. The CDR3 region has the DNA TGTGCCAGCAGCTGGGTAGCGGGAGGGAACAATGAGCAGTTCTTC. Protein: CASSWVAGGNNEQFF.

V is TRBV5-4 and J is TRBJ2-7, with TRBD2 as a possible D gene (5 bases). The CDR3 consists of 12 residues. Germline loops: CDR1 SGHNT, CDR2 YYREEE (reference sequence). Trimming stripped 0 bases from V and 7 bases from J, with 8 bases between. CDR3 protein: CASSLEQREQYF. The CDR3 DNA is TGTGCCAGCAGCTTGGAGCAGCGGGAGCAGTACTTC.

V is TRBV29-1 and J is TRBJ1-1; weak D call: TRBD1 (6 bases). The CDR3 runs to 11 residues. Germline V CDR1 and CDR2: SQVTM, ANQGSEA. Trimming took off 5 bases at V and 5 bases at J, with 9 bases between the two ends. The CDR3 loop is CSVSQGTEAFF. In DNA form, the CDR3 reads TGCAGCGTTAGCCAGGGGACTGAAGCTTTCTTT.

The rearrangement joins TRBV7-2 to TRBJ2-5, with D hard to call. CDR1 SGHTA and CDR2 FQGNSA come from the germline V gene. The CDR3 is made up of 14 amino acids. Trimming removed 1 base from V and 4 bases from J, with 10 bases in between. For the CDR3, the DNA is TGTGCCAGCAGCTTAGATTTCCGTTTAGAGACCCAGTACTTC. Amino acid sequence: CASSLDFRLETQYF. The variable domain in full, with the rest retrieved from reference TRBV7-2 and TRBJ2-5, is GAGVSQSPSNKVTEKGKDVELRCDPISGHTALYWYRQSLGQGLEFLIYFQGNSAPDKSGLPSDRFSAERTGGSVSTLTIQRTQQEDSAVYLCASSLDFRLETQYFGPGTRLLVL.

The chain joins TRBV18 to TRBJ1-5, with 8 positions matching TRBD1. Germline V lookup: CDR1 KGHSH, CDR2 LQKENI. The CDR3 loop spans 14 amino acids. J lost 7 bases, V lost 0 bases, and 2 bases had no gene match. The CDR3 loop reads CASSPPGTGQPQHF. The DNA for the CDR3 is TGTGCCAGCTCACCACCCGGGACAGGACAGCCCCAGCATTTT.

This chain uses TRBV7-9 with TRBJ1-2; 9 bases line up with TRBD1. CDR1 and CDR2 (germline): SEHNR, FQNEAQ (reference sequence). V was clipped by 6 bases and J by 2 bases; unmatched bases: 4. This CDR3 region has 14 residues. In DNA, the CDR3 is TGTGCCAGCAGTTTCGGACAGGGGAACTATGGCTACACCTTC. Translated, it gives CASSFGQGNYGYTF.

The chain is built from TRBV4-1 and TRBJ1-5, with D possibly matching TRBD1 (6 bases). Germline CDR1 is MGHRA and CDR2 is YSYEKL. V lost 1 base, J lost 3 bases, and 16 bases lay in between. This CDR3 has 17 residues. CDR3 residues: CASSQGGRGAINQPQHF. The DNA of the CDR3 is TGCGCCAGCAGCCAAGGGGGCCGGGGGGCTATCAATCAGCCCCAGCATTTT.

The chain employs TRBV2 and TRBJ2-3; D uncertain. CDR1 and CDR2 from the germline V gene are SNHLY and FYNNEI. Between the trimmed V and J ends, which lost 0 bases and 9 bases, there was a span of 13 bases. The CDR3 extends over 14 amino acids. CDR3 amino acids: CASSEASTGSTQYF. CDR3 sequence (DNA): TGTGCCAGCAGTGAAGCCAGCACCGGGTCGACGCAGTATTTT.

The chain couples TRBV9 to TRBJ1-1; 8 nucleotides align to TRBD1. Germline-derived CDR1 and CDR2 are SGDLS and YYNGEE. Trimming took 0 bases from V and 4 from J; bases not matched to a gene: 5. The CDR3 loop spans 15 amino acids. The CDR3 spells CASSVVGQGLTEAFF. The CDR3 DNA reads TGTGCCAGCAGCGTAGTAGGACAGGGCCTCACTGAAGCTTTCTTT.

The chain employs TRBV11-2 and TRBJ2-3, with D possibly being TRBD2 (7 bases). The germline gives CDR1 SGHAT, CDR2 FQNNGV. V lost 6 bases, J lost 6 bases, and 22 bases lay in between. The CDR3 totals 16 residues. CDR3 loop: CASSTGTIGLFDTQYF. CDR3 DNA: TGTGCCAGCAGTACAGGGACTATAGGGCTATTTGATACGCAGTATTTT.

The chain recombines TRBV10-1 with TRBJ2-5; tentative D call: TRBD2 (6 bases). Per the germline V gene, CDR1 is WNHNN and CDR2 is SYGVQD (reference sequence). The CDR3 contains 15 residues. Between the trimmed V and J ends, which lost 8 bases and 2 bases, there was a span of 18 bases. The DNA for the CDR3 is TGCGCCAGCTCCCCGAACATTGGGGGGCAAGAGACCCAGTACTTC. Protein: CASSPNIGGQETQYF.

The rearrangement joins TRBV19 to TRBJ2-1; 11 positions agree with TRBD2. V shed 7 bases and J 7 bases; nucleotides not matched to a gene: 9. This CDR3 has 15 amino acids. Germline loops: CDR1 LNHDA, CDR2 SQIVND (reference sequence). This CDR3 reads CASTLGTSGINEQFF. For the CDR3, the DNA is TGTGCCAGTACTCTTGGGACTAGCGGAATTAATGAGCAGTTCTTC.

The chain uses TRBV7-2 and TRBJ2-2; D unclear. Per the germline V gene, CDR1 is SGHTA and CDR2 is FQGNSA. The germline V and J ends were trimmed by 3 bases and 0 bases, with 11 bases remaining between them. The CDR3 covers 16 residues. CDR3 sequence (DNA): TGTGCCAGCAGCTTTAGACCTCCCCCGAACACCGGGGAGCTGTTTTTT. As protein: CASSFRPPPNTGELFF.